This entry lists 14 T cell receptor beta chains sequenced from one sample in a study of CXCR3-negative and CXCR3-positive naive CD8 T cells. These receptors' targets are unknown. Researchers prepared the TRB cDNA libraries using 5' RACE with UMI labels. TCRdb re-called the 5' RACE reads and shows each CDR3 protein once, DNA omitted. In total, the table holds 100,000 to 150,000 distinct CDR3 sequences. General study findings and limits: More hydrophobic TRB CDR3s occurred in CXCR3-positive than in CXCR3-negative naive cells.

The sequencing input was naive CXCR3+ CD8+ T cells from blood. Specified subset: CD45RO-CCR7+CD27+CD95- naive CD8+ T cells expressing CXCR3 (TNR3+). The receptors shown here come from a human donor in good health. Some clones in this sample may be carry-over from other donors' samples.

The gene calls are TRBV5-5 and TRBJ1-1. Germline values: CDR1 SGHKS, CDR2 YYEKEE (reference sequence). This CDR3 is 12 amino acids long. CDR3 in amino acids: CASSSWMGEAFF. Full variable domain (outside the CDR3, taken from reference TRBV5-5 and TRBJ1-1): DAGVTQSPTHLIKTRGQQVTLRCSPISGHKSVSWYQQVLGQGPQFIFQYYEKEERGRGNFPDRFSARQFPNYSSELNVNALLLGDSALYLCASSSWMGEAFFGQGTRLTVV.

V and J are TRBV15 and TRBJ2-2; the D gene TCRdb calls, TRBD1, cannot be checked with no DNA. CDR3 length equals 15 residues. Germline-derived CDR1 and CDR2 are LNHNV and YYDKDF (reference sequence). The chain's CDR3 is CATSRARGDTGELFF.

The chain employs TRBV2 and TRBJ2-7. The CDR3 has 13 residues. CDR1 is SNHLY, CDR2 FYNNEI, per germline. The CDR3 here is CASRDGISYEQYF.

The J gene is TRBJ2-3, the V gene TRBV7-3. The CDR3 runs 15 residues. The germline V gene has CDR1 SGHTA and CDR2 FQGTGA. The CDR3 loop is CASSLTVSITDTQYF. The whole variable domain, remainder taken from reference TRBV7-3 and TRBJ2-3, is GAGVSQTPSNKVTEKGKYVELRCDPISGHTALYWYRQSLGQGPEFLIYFQGTGAADDSGLPNDRFFAVRPEGSVSTLKIQRTERGDSAVYLCASSLTVSITDTQYFGPGTRLTVL.

V usage is TRBV15 and J usage is TRBJ2-3; TCRdb names TRBD2, which stays unverified in the absence of DNA. CDR1 is LNHNV and CDR2 is YYDKDF in the germline V gene (reference sequence). The CDR3 is 18 residues long. The CDR3 here is CATSSGLAGRTSTDTQYF.

The chain couples TRBV4-1 to TRBJ2-1; TCRdb gives TRBD1 as the D gene, but with no DNA this cannot be confirmed. The germline CDR1 and CDR2 sequences are MGHRA and YSYEKL. CDR3 length: 16 residues. The CDR3 region is CASSPHPGQGSNEQFF.

V and J are TRBV29-1 and TRBJ2-7. CDR1 SQVTM and CDR2 ANQGSEA come from the germline V gene. The CDR3 loop spans 13 amino acids. CDR3 loop: CSVEQEVSYEQYF.

This sequence joins TRBV12-3 or TRBV12-4 and TRBJ2-1; TCRdb's D call of TRBD1 is untestable without DNA. This CDR3 has 15 residues. The CDR3: CASTAGTRIYNEQFF.

The J gene is TRBJ2-3, the V gene TRBV5-6; TCRdb calls TRBD1, which cannot be checked without DNA. The CDR3 totals 12 residues. The germline V gene encodes CDR1 SGHDT and CDR2 YYEEEE. Here the CDR3 reads CASSLPRGPQYF.

The rearrangement uses TRBV25-1 and TRBJ2-1; TCRdb reports TRBD1, a call that lacks DNA to check it against. The CDR3 covers 16 residues. The germline CDR1 and CDR2 sequences are MGHDK and SYGVNS. This chain's CDR3 is CASSESTGLNYNEQFF. Combining the CDR3 with reference TRBV25-1 and TRBJ2-1 gives the whole variable domain EADIYQTPRYLVIGTGKKITLECSQTMGHDKMYWYQQDPGMELHLIHYSYGVNSTEKGDLSSESTVSRIRTEHFPLTLESARPSHTSQYLCASSESTGLNYNEQFFGPGTRLTVL.

The chain links TRBV7-8 to TRBJ2-7; TCRdb indicates TRBD1, and absent DNA this call remains unverified. This CDR3 has 13 residues. Germline lookup yields CDR1 SGHVS and CDR2 FQNEAQ. The CDR3 spells CASSTNRVYEQYF.

The chain carries TRBV15 and TRBJ2-1; the D call of TRBD2 rests on TCRdb alone, since no DNA is present to check it. The germline gives CDR1 LNHNV, CDR2 YYDKDF (reference sequence). The CDR3 runs to 16 residues. The CDR3 reads CATSTWTSGRYNEQFF.

The rearrangement uses TRBV6-5 and TRBJ2-1; TCRdb lists TRBD1, though no DNA is available to test this call. Germline V gene lookup returns CDR1 MNHEY and CDR2 SVGAGI. This CDR3 is 15 amino acids long. CDR3 loop: CASKQGESSYNEQFF.

The chain has TRBV25-1 and TRBJ2-3; the TCRdb call, TRBD2, lacks DNA for checking. CDR1 is MGHDK and CDR2 is SYGVNS in the germline V gene. The CDR3 spans 17 residues. CDR3 in amino acids: CASSKRPGLDLTDTQYF.